This is a list of T cell receptor beta chains from one sample in a study of T cells in localized non-small cell lung cancer. Sequencing used immunoSEQ multiplex PCR; TCRdb keeps in-frame clones, though not all of them. The repertoire holds about 30,000 clones, 91% seen once, with approximately 5% in the top ten. This sample comprised PBMCs, obtained before any cancer treatment. These TCRs come from a man aged 35-75 years with stage II lung adenocarcinoma. CDR3s include the opening cysteine and the closing phenylalanine or tryptophan. D genes are given only for firm matches. Expanded clones are given a class, and other clones once, few, many or no size at all.

cdr3_aa cdr3_nt j_call d_call v_call clone_size
CASTETVNTEAFF TGCGCCAGCACCGAAACGGTGAACACTGAAGCTTTCTTT TRBJ1-1 - TRBV5-1 -
CASSLYAGGYTF TGTGCCAGCAGCTTATATGCGGGGGGCTACACCTTC TRBJ1-2 - TRBV11-2 -
CASSQDRSDTQYF TGTGCCAGCAGCCAAGATCGGTCAGATACGCAGTATTTT TRBJ2-3 - TRBV14 -
CASNFGAGGEQYF TGTGCCAGCAATTTCGGCGCGGGCGGCGAGCAGTACTTC TRBJ2-7 - TRBV6-5 once
CASSVESGGNTIYF TGTGCCAGCAGCGTAGAGTCGGGGGGCAACACCATATATTTT TRBJ1-3 - TRBV9 -
CASSPGLAGARNIQYF TGTGCCAGCTCACCGGGACTAGCGGGAGCTAGAAACATTCAGTACTTC TRBJ2-4 TRBD2 TRBV18 -
CASSIDRDGKLFF TGTGCCAGCAGTATTGACAGGGATGGAAAACTGTTTTTT TRBJ1-4 TRBD1 TRBV6-1 -
CASSNASPNEKLFF TGTGCCAGCAGCAATGCCTCCCCTAATGAAAAACTGTTTTTT TRBJ1-4 - TRBV7-2 -
CASSRIRSGRMYTQYF TGTGCCAGCAGCCGAATCCGAAGCGGGAGAATGTATACGCAGTATTTT TRBJ2-3 TRBD2 TRBV11-2 -
CASTREGGNTIYF TGTGCCAGCACCAGGGAGGGCGGAAACACCATATATTTT TRBJ1-3 - TRBV9 few
CASSFSYRAGANVLTF TGTGCCAGCAGCTTTTCTTACAGGGCTGGGGCCAACGTCCTGACTTTC TRBJ2-6 - TRBV5-5 -
CASSQVGPTDTQYF TGTGCCAGTAGCCAAGTAGGGCCCACAGATACGCAGTATTTT TRBJ2-3 - TRBV19 -
CASRYGQGAGQPQHF TGTGCCAGCAGATATGGACAGGGGGCAGGGCAGCCCCAGCATTTT TRBJ1-5 TRBD1 TRBV28 -
CASSEARGIQPQHF TGTGCCAGCAGTGAAGCTCGGGGGATCCAGCCCCAGCATTTT TRBJ1-5 - TRBV2 few
CSVRGTGGEAFF TGCAGCGTTCGGGGAACAGGGGGTGAAGCTTTCTTT TRBJ1-1 TRBD1 TRBV29-1 -
CASSFGGRPNQPQHF TGTGCCAGCAGTTTTGGAGGACGACCTAATCAGCCCCAGCATTTT TRBJ1-5 - TRBV28 -
CASSPPGGRAYNEQFF TGTGCCAGCAGCCCCCCGGGGGGCCGGGCCTACAATGAGCAGTTCTTC TRBJ2-1 - TRBV5-4 -
CATQKLGRITYEQYF TGCGCCACACAAAAGTTGGGCCGGATCACCTACGAGCAGTACTTC TRBJ2-7 - TRBV10-2 -
CASSSGVNTEAFF TGTGCCAGCAGTTCAGGGGTGAACACTGAAGCTTTCTTT TRBJ1-1 - TRBV27 -
CASSRSGAQVHEKLFF TGTGCCAGCAGTCGTTCCGGGGCACAGGTCCATGAAAAACTGTTTTTT TRBJ1-4 - TRBV7-2 -
CASRGGRFEQYF TGTGCCAGCAGGGGTGGGAGGTTCGAGCAGTACTTC TRBJ2-7 - TRBV27 -
CASSVDGLAVDGELFF TGTGCCAGCAGCGTAGACGGACTAGCGGTCGACGGGGAGCTGTTTTTT TRBJ2-2 TRBD2 TRBV9 -
CASSTGLAGGTSKDTQYF TGTGCCAGCAGTACCGGACTAGCGGGAGGGACTTCGAAAGATACGCAGTATTTT TRBJ2-3 TRBD2 TRBV2 -
CASSPQGMNTEAFF TGTGCCAGCTCACCCCAGGGCATGAACACTGAAGCTTTCTTT TRBJ1-1 - TRBV18 -
CASSPPAGPEQYF TGTGCCAGCAGCCCCCCGGCGGGGCCCGAGCAGTACTTC TRBJ2-7 - TRBV5-5 once
CASSVGGGGYEQYF TGTGCCAGCAGCGTTGGGGGAGGCGGCTACGAGCAGTACTTC TRBJ2-7 - TRBV9 -
CASSTSSAGASYEQYF TGTGCCAGCAGCACCAGCTCAGCGGGAGCCTCCTACGAGCAGTACTTC TRBJ2-7 TRBD2 TRBV7-2 -
CASTPNNTNSNIQYF TGCGCCAGCACCCCGAATAATACTAATTCAAACATTCAGTACTTC TRBJ2-4 - TRBV5-1 -
CASSFEGLGRETQYF TGTGCCAGCAGTTTCGAGGGTCTAGGTAGAGAGACCCAGTACTTC TRBJ2-5 - TRBV28 -